This T cell receptor (beta chain) was identified during a study of regulatory T cells in long-lasting Graves disease. The table lists this clonotype with many counts. Building of the TCR beta libraries involved iRepertoire HTBI primers and Arm-PCR of CDR3 regions. A single record per CDR3 protein comes from TCRdb applying MiXCR to the multiplex PCR reads. This sample has a few hundred thousand distinct CDR3 sequences, with around an eighth found just once. Time point given: newly diagnosed GD, antithyroid drugs for less than 3 months. PBMC-extracted RNA yielded the TCR library. The same sample was also studied in work on T cells in Graves' hyperthyroidism and ophthalmopathy. This second report adds: Using the HTBI primer set, a first-round RT-PCR was run on the TCR CDR3.

The source is a man aged 30-40 years with Graves disease. The material was peripheral blood mononuclear cells (PBMCs), obtained at new diagnosis, from a patient treated with antithyroid drugs.

CDR3 protein: CASSLKEGGTQYF. The CDR3 DNA reads TGTGCCAGCAGTTTAAAGGAGGGAGGGACCCAGTACTTC. This chain uses TRBV12-3 or TRBV12-4 with TRBJ2-5; tentative D call: TRBD2 (6 bases). This CDR3 contains 13 residues. The germline V and J ends were trimmed by 2 bases and 7 bases, with 11 bases remaining between them.